A selection of T cell receptor beta chains follows, all from one sample in a study of shared clonotypes between healthy human individuals. The protocol was immunoSEQ multiplex PCR, while the TCRdb copy is restricted to in-frame clones and leaves out a portion. Of around 2.5 million clones detected, approximately 93% appear once; the ten largest clones hold approximately 0.35%. Sequencing used naive CD4+ T cells from PBMCs. These receptors originate from a man aged 18 to 30 in good health. Some clones in this sample may be carry-over from other donors' samples. CDR3s include the opening cysteine and the closing phenylalanine or tryptophan. A D gene is named only where the DNA matches it firmly. Where a row states a size, it is once, few, many or the class of an expanded clone; other rows omit it.

CDR3aa: CASSSILGVVTDTQYF; CDR3nt: TGTGCCAGCAGCTCGATACTAGGCGTTGTCACAGATACGCAGTATTTT; d_gene: -; abundance: -; v_gene: TRBV7-8; j_gene: TRBJ2-3
CDR3aa: CASSLDSQNTEAFF; CDR3nt: TGCGCCAGCAGCTTGGATTCGCAGAACACTGAAGCTTTCTTT; d_gene: -; abundance: -; v_gene: TRBV5-1; j_gene: TRBJ1-1
CDR3aa: CASSQGYRGSYEQYF; CDR3nt: TGTGCCAGCAGCCAAGGGTACAGGGGATCCTACGAGCAGTACTTC; d_gene: TRBD1; abundance: once; v_gene: TRBV4-2; j_gene: TRBJ2-7
CDR3aa: CASSLGQDGRPEAFF; CDR3nt: TGTGCCAGCAGCTTGGGACAGGACGGAAGACCTGAAGCTTTCTTT; d_gene: TRBD1; abundance: -; v_gene: TRBV7-9; j_gene: TRBJ1-1
CDR3aa: CASSKGQQETQYF; CDR3nt: TGTGCCAGCAGCAAGGGACAGCAAGAGACCCAGTACTTC; d_gene: TRBD1; abundance: -; v_gene: TRBV7-6; j_gene: TRBJ2-5
CDR3aa: CASSSENGQKETQYF; CDR3nt: TGTGCCAGCAGTTCAGAAAACGGACAGAAAGAGACCCAGTACTTC; d_gene: -; abundance: -; v_gene: TRBV27; j_gene: TRBJ2-5
CDR3aa: CASRLGTSGRPLGDTQYF; CDR3nt: TGTGCCAGCAGACTGGGGACTAGCGGGAGGCCTTTAGGAGATACGCAGTATTTT; d_gene: TRBD2; abundance: -; v_gene: TRBV28; j_gene: TRBJ2-3
CDR3aa: CATSRDLYRTGVGETQYF; CDR3nt: TGTGCCACCAGCAGAGATCTATATAGGACAGGGGTAGGAGAGACCCAGTACTTC; d_gene: TRBD1; abundance: -; v_gene: TRBV15; j_gene: TRBJ2-5
CDR3aa: CAWRSTGFPGYTF; CDR3nt: TGTGCCTGGAGATCTACAGGGTTTCCTGGCTACACCTTC; d_gene: -; abundance: -; v_gene: TRBV30; j_gene: TRBJ1-2
CDR3aa: CASSKTVANTEAFF; CDR3nt: TGTGCCAGCAGTAAGACTGTCGCGAACACTGAAGCTTTCTTT; d_gene: -; abundance: few; v_gene: TRBV6-6; j_gene: TRBJ1-1
CDR3aa: CASSLVAVRVTGELFF; CDR3nt: TGTGCCAGCAGCTTAGTAGCGGTGAGAGTAACCGGGGAGCTGTTTTTT; d_gene: -; abundance: -; v_gene: TRBV7-2; j_gene: TRBJ2-2
CDR3aa: CASSLGTGTDTQYF; CDR3nt: TGCGCCAGCAGCCTAGGGACAGGGACAGATACGCAGTATTTT; d_gene: TRBD1; abundance: -; v_gene: TRBV5-1; j_gene: TRBJ2-3
CDR3aa: CATGDGPYGYTF; CDR3nt: TGTGCCACCGGGGACGGACCCTATGGCTACACCTTC; d_gene: -; abundance: -; v_gene: TRBV14; j_gene: TRBJ1-2
CDR3aa: CSAAEETQYF; CDR3nt: TGCAGCGCCGCAGAAGAGACCCAGTACTTC; d_gene: -; abundance: -; v_gene: TRBV20-1; j_gene: TRBJ2-5
CDR3aa: CASSLGFRRLGDTQYF; CDR3nt: TGTGCCAGCAGCTTAGGGTTCCGACGTCTCGGGGATACGCAGTATTTT; d_gene: -; abundance: once; v_gene: TRBV13; j_gene: TRBJ2-3
CDR3aa: CASRDRVGETQYF; CDR3nt: TGTGCCAGCAGAGACAGGGTCGGAGAGACCCAGTACTTC; d_gene: TRBD1; abundance: -; v_gene: TRBV25-1; j_gene: TRBJ2-5
CDR3aa: CASSSIGGSYNEQFF; CDR3nt: TGTGCCAGCAGTAGTATTGGGGGCTCCTACAATGAGCAGTTCTTC; d_gene: -; abundance: -; v_gene: TRBV2; j_gene: TRBJ2-1
CDR3aa: CASSLGGGDTGELFF; CDR3nt: TGCGCCAGCAGCTTGGGGGGAGGAGACACCGGGGAGCTGTTTTTT; d_gene: -; abundance: -; v_gene: TRBV5-1; j_gene: TRBJ2-2
CDR3aa: CASSRTDRNEKLFF; CDR3nt: TGCGCCAGCAGCCGGACGGACAGGAATGAAAAACTGTTTTTT; d_gene: TRBD1; abundance: once; v_gene: TRBV4-1; j_gene: TRBJ1-4
CDR3aa: CASSPVYEQFF; CDR3nt: TGTGCCAGCTCACCTGTCTATGAGCAGTTCTTC; d_gene: -; abundance: -; v_gene: TRBV18; j_gene: TRBJ2-1
CDR3aa: CASSFGDRRDNEQFF; CDR3nt: TGTGCCAGCAGCTTTGGGGACAGGCGGGACAATGAGCAGTTCTTC; d_gene: TRBD1; abundance: -; v_gene: TRBV7-7; j_gene: TRBJ2-1
CDR3aa: CAISESFSGANVLTF; CDR3nt: TGTGCCATCAGTGAGTCTTTCTCTGGGGCCAACGTCCTGACTTTC; d_gene: -; abundance: -; v_gene: TRBV10-3; j_gene: TRBJ2-6
CDR3aa: CASRGGVNSYEQYF; CDR3nt: TGTGCCAGCAGAGGTGGGGTCAACTCCTACGAGCAGTACTTC; d_gene: -; abundance: once; v_gene: TRBV2; j_gene: TRBJ2-7
CDR3aa: CASSLSLGQNYEQYF; CDR3nt: TGTGCCAGCAGTTTATCCCTCGGCCAGAACTACGAGCAGTACTTC; d_gene: -; abundance: -; v_gene: TRBV11-2; j_gene: TRBJ2-7
CDR3aa: CASSTPRVSF; CDR3nt: TGTGCCAGCAGTACGCCGCGGGTTAGCTTC; d_gene: -; abundance: -; v_gene: TRBV28; j_gene: TRBJ1-2
CDR3aa: CASNPGPNTQYF; CDR3nt: TGTGCCAGCAACCCCGGGCCTAATACGCAGTATTTT; d_gene: -; abundance: -; v_gene: TRBV28; j_gene: TRBJ2-3
CDR3aa: CASSVQGQGYEQYF; CDR3nt: TGTGCCAGCAGCGTACAGGGACAGGGATACGAGCAGTACTTC; d_gene: TRBD1; abundance: -; v_gene: TRBV9; j_gene: TRBJ2-7
CDR3aa: CASSQIAAGATEQYF; CDR3nt: TGCGCCAGCAGCCAAATCGCGGCAGGCGCCACCGAGCAGTACTTC; d_gene: -; abundance: -; v_gene: TRBV4-1; j_gene: TRBJ2-7
CDR3aa: CASSQRASGVPGELFF; CDR3nt: TGCGCCAGCAGCCAGAGGGCTAGCGGGGTGCCCGGGGAGCTGTTTTTT; d_gene: TRBD2; abundance: -; v_gene: TRBV4-1; j_gene: TRBJ2-2
CDR3aa: CASSLWGADEQFF; CDR3nt: TGTGCCAGCAGCTTATGGGGGGCCGATGAGCAGTTCTTC; d_gene: -; abundance: -; v_gene: TRBV7-2; j_gene: TRBJ2-1
CDR3aa: CASSLGQGTGGYTF; CDR3nt: TGTGCCAGCAGTTTAGGCCAGGGAACGGGAGGCTACACCTTC; d_gene: -; abundance: once; v_gene: TRBV28; j_gene: TRBJ1-2
CDR3aa: CASSLGSGNTEAFF; CDR3nt: TGTGCCAGCAGCTTAGGGTCAGGGAACACTGAAGCTTTCTTT; d_gene: -; abundance: -; v_gene: TRBV7-9; j_gene: TRBJ1-1
CDR3aa: CASSYGTQETQYF; CDR3nt: TGTGCCAGCTCCTACGGGACTCAGGAGACCCAGTACTTC; d_gene: -; abundance: -; v_gene: TRBV6-6; j_gene: TRBJ2-5
CDR3aa: CASSFGSNEKLFF; CDR3nt: TGTGCCAGCAGCTTCGGAAGTAATGAAAAACTGTTTTTT; d_gene: -; abundance: -; v_gene: TRBV5-6; j_gene: TRBJ1-4
CDR3aa: CASSPQGQGIYEQYF; CDR3nt: TGTGCCAGCTCACCACAAGGACAGGGCATCTACGAGCAGTACTTC; d_gene: TRBD1; abundance: -; v_gene: TRBV18; j_gene: TRBJ2-7
CDR3aa: CATSRDQVGGPAAFF; CDR3nt: TGTGCCACCAGCAGAGATCAAGTTGGAGGACCAGCAGCTTTCTTT; d_gene: -; abundance: -; v_gene: TRBV15; j_gene: TRBJ1-1
CDR3aa: CASSPVYTLGDTQYF; CDR3nt: TGTGCCAGCAGTCCGGTTTATACCCTAGGGGATACGCAGTATTTT; d_gene: -; abundance: -; v_gene: TRBV27; j_gene: TRBJ2-3
CDR3aa: CAWSIALGETQYF; CDR3nt: TGTGCCTGGAGTATAGCGTTGGGAGAGACCCAGTACTTC; d_gene: -; abundance: -; v_gene: TRBV30; j_gene: TRBJ2-5
CDR3aa: CASSLAPGNQPQHF; CDR3nt: TGCGCCAGCAGCTTGGCTCCGGGCAATCAGCCCCAGCATTTT; d_gene: -; abundance: -; v_gene: TRBV5-1; j_gene: TRBJ1-5
CDR3aa: CASSLYPGGNQPQHF; CDR3nt: TGTGCCAGCAGTTTATACCCCGGCGGCAATCAGCCCCAGCATTTT; d_gene: -; abundance: -; v_gene: TRBV28; j_gene: TRBJ1-5
CDR3aa: CASTPTGVGEQYF; CDR3nt: TGTGCCAGTACCCCGACAGGGGTAGGCGAGCAGTACTTC; d_gene: TRBD1; abundance: -; v_gene: TRBV28; j_gene: TRBJ2-7
CDR3aa: CASTQRTSGRYNEQFF; CDR3nt: TGTGCCAGCACCCAGAGGACTAGCGGGAGGTACAATGAGCAGTTCTTC; d_gene: TRBD2; abundance: -; v_gene: TRBV27; j_gene: TRBJ2-1
CDR3aa: CASGGLAGSYNEQFF; CDR3nt: TGTGCCAGCGGGGGACTAGCGGGCTCCTACAATGAGCAGTTCTTC; d_gene: TRBD2; abundance: -; v_gene: TRBV6-1; j_gene: TRBJ2-1
CDR3aa: CASSLTGFETQYF; CDR3nt: TGCGCCAGCAGCTTAACGGGGTTCGAGACCCAGTACTTC; d_gene: -; abundance: -; v_gene: TRBV5-1; j_gene: TRBJ2-5
CDR3aa: CASSPSGGRSSYEQYF; CDR3nt: TGTGCCAGCTCACCTAGTGGCGGACGGAGCTCCTACGAGCAGTACTTC; d_gene: -; abundance: -; v_gene: TRBV18; j_gene: TRBJ2-7
CDR3aa: CASSPSPGGFENIQYF; CDR3nt: TGCGCCAGCAGCCCTTCCCCCGGGGGCTTCGAAAACATTCAGTACTTC; d_gene: -; abundance: -; v_gene: TRBV5-1; j_gene: TRBJ2-4
CDR3aa: CASSLRMRGGSTEAFF; CDR3nt: TGTGCCAGCAGTTTGAGGATGCGCGGCGGATCCACTGAAGCTTTCTTT; d_gene: -; abundance: once; v_gene: TRBV28; j_gene: TRBJ1-1
CDR3aa: CASSVGGGEYEQYF; CDR3nt: TGTGCCAGCAGCGTGGGGGGCGGAGAGTACGAGCAGTACTTC; d_gene: -; abundance: -; v_gene: TRBV9; j_gene: TRBJ2-7
CDR3aa: CATSRQTGSNTGELFF; CDR3nt: TGTGCCACCAGCAGACAGACAGGCTCGAACACCGGGGAGCTGTTTTTT; d_gene: -; abundance: -; v_gene: TRBV15; j_gene: TRBJ2-2
CDR3aa: CAWSVGGGHQETQYF; CDR3nt: TGTGCCTGGAGTGTAGGGGGGGGCCATCAAGAGACCCAGTACTTC; d_gene: -; abundance: -; v_gene: TRBV30; j_gene: TRBJ2-5
CDR3aa: CASSRRNTQETQYF; CDR3nt: TGTGCCAGCAGCCGTCGCAATACCCAAGAGACCCAGTACTTC; d_gene: -; abundance: -; v_gene: TRBV7-8; j_gene: TRBJ2-5
CDR3aa: CASSYGHFLAGGAGETQYF; CDR3nt: TGTGCCAGCAGCTACGGCCACTTTCTAGCGGGAGGCGCGGGGGAGACCCAGTACTTC; d_gene: TRBD2; abundance: -; v_gene: TRBV11-2; j_gene: TRBJ2-5